This TCR beta chain was sequenced during a study of shared clonotypes between healthy human individuals. Per the germline V gene, CDR1 is SGHNT and CDR2 is YYREEE (reference sequence). V lost 4 bases to trimming and J lost 1 base, with 20 bases between them. The CDR3 extends over 17 amino acids. Remarks on this clone: Its antigen is currently unknown.

How the authors handled the data: Junction-only sequences produced by ImmunoSEQ had no quality scores, so filtering differed. Generated by immunoSEQ multiplex PCR, the TCRdb table keeps only in-frame clones and is missing some. The V and J calls and clone size come from that table; D and trimming were worked out from the DNA. The table includes approximately 1.5 million clones, about 98% detected once. Findings of the study overall: Relative to memory subsets, naive subsets generally showed larger estimated richness. Lower generation probabilities were found for non-shared clonotypes than for those shared by all four donors.

Sequenced material: naive CD4+ T cells sorted from blood. Subset noted: CD45RA+ positively selected. The chain has TRBV5-4 and TRBJ1-1; D uncertain. The origin of this receptor is a young man in good health. CDR3 DNA sequence: TGTGCCAGCAGCAACCCTGGCGGGCCCCGACGGAACACTGAAGCTTTCTTT. Its translation is CASSNPGGPRRNTEAFF. The entire variable domain, with the rest obtained from reference TRBV5-4 and TRBJ1-1, is as follows: ETGVTQSPTHLIKTRGQQVTLRCSSQSGHNTVSWYQQALGQGPQFIFQYYREEENGRGNFPPRFSGLQFPNYSSELNVNALELDDSALYLCASSNPGGPRRNTEAFFGQGTRLTVV.